This TCR beta chain stems from a study of blood T cell repertoires in COVID-19. Study context: Samples came from the United States, Italy and Spain, spanning acute and convalescent COVID-19. T cells, B-cell-depleted T cells, or PBMCs supplied cDNA or gDNA.

In the original processing: Estimates of nucleated cell counts were drawn from the amplification of reference gene primers. Some clones are missing from TCRdb's copy, which holds only in-frame ones; the method was immunoSEQ multiplex PCR. V, J and clone size were drawn from that table, and D and trimming were deduced from the DNA. The sample records about 250,000 clones, approximately 84% being singletons. Trimming took 5 bases from V and 6 from J, leaving 11 bases between them. Germline-derived CDR1 and CDR2 are LNHDA and SQIVND (reference sequence). The CDR3 is 13 residues long. The TCR originated in a man in his fifties or sixties with acute or convalescent COVID-19. The V gene is TRBV19, the J gene TRBJ2-1; TRBD2 might be the D (5 bases). The source material was peripheral blood. The CDR3 DNA reads as TGTGCCAGTAGTCGGGAACCCACCAATGAGCAGTTCTTC. This encodes CASSREPTNEQFF.